The 8 T cell receptor beta chains below come from one sample, sequenced in a study of T cell responses to AZD1222 COVID-19 vaccine (dated by TCRdb to the early 2020s). The sample's time point label, decoded: baseline before first vaccination. The library was made by the immunoSEQ multiplex PCR assay. In its TCRdb copy, this immuneACCESS table keeps in-frame sequences only and misses some clones. Where compared with another copy, unresolved V genes explain less than half of these, and the others have no known cause. Present in this sample are roughly 130,000 clones, roughly nine tenths of which were seen just once. The biggest ten clones account for under 1.5% of the sample. The sample consisted of peripheral blood, taken on day 0 of AZD1222 vaccination. These receptors were taken from an adult in good health.

This clone has only a few counts. This sequence joins TRBV5-1 and TRBJ2-3; 7 bases are shared with TRBD1. With 7 bases clipped from V and 6 bases from J, the junction kept 17 bases outside the gene matches. Germline CDR1 is SGHRS and CDR2 is YFSETQ. The CDR3 spans 16 residues. CDR3 sequence reads: CASVPPGQNLWDTQYF. The CDR3 DNA reads as TGCGCCAGCGTGCCTCCGGGACAGAATCTGTGGGATACGCAGTATTTT.

The chain carries TRBV7-9 and TRBJ2-2; TRBD2 agrees at 8 bases. This CDR3 spans 16 amino acids. Per the germline V gene, CDR1 is SEHNR and CDR2 is FQNEAQ (reference sequence). Losses at the gene ends were 2 bases for V and 0 bases for J; bases not matched to a gene: 2. CDR3 in DNA: TGTGCCAGCAGCTTACGGGGGGGCCCGAACACCGGGGAGCTGTTTTTT. Protein sequence: CASSLRGGPNTGELFF.

This rearrangement joins TRBV27 to TRBJ1-1; 10 bases line up with TRBD1. The CDR3 has 14 residues. CDR1 is MNHEY and CDR2 is SMNVEV in the germline V gene (reference sequence). J lost 5 bases, V lost 6 bases, and 6 bases had no gene match. CDR3 residues: CASRRTGGGTEAFF. CDR3 DNA: TGTGCCAGCAGAAGGACAGGGGGAGGAACTGAAGCTTTCTTT.

This clone was detected once. The chain has TRBV5-6 and TRBJ2-3; 11 bases align to TRBD2. This CDR3 contains 14 residues. CDR1 and CDR2 (germline): SGHDT, YYEEEE. Unmatched junction bases numbered 5, after V lost 1 base and J lost 10 bases. Here the CDR3 reads CASSLLAGGGAQYF. The DNA of the CDR3 is TGTGCCAGCAGCTTGCTAGCGGGGGGCGGAGCGCAGTATTTT. The full variable domain, with the rest looked up from reference TRBV5-6 and TRBJ2-3, is DAGVTQSPTHLIKTRGQQVTLRCSPKSGHDTVSWYQQALGQGPQFIFQYYEEEERQRGNFPDRFSGHQFPNYSSELNVNALLLGDSALYLCASSLLAGGGAQYFGPGTRLTVL.

The V gene is TRBV30, the J gene TRBJ2-3; D is undetermined. Trimming stripped 5 bases from V and 3 bases from J, with 3 bases between. This CDR3 has 10 residues. CDR1 and CDR2 from the germline V gene are GTSNPN and SVGIG (reference sequence). CDR3 DNA: TGTGCCTGGGGTACAGATACGCAGTATTTT. This codes for CAWGTDTQYF.

CDR3 protein: CASSETGATDTQYF. The CDR3 DNA sequence: TGTGCCAGCAGCGAAACAGGGGCCACAGATACGCAGTATTTT. The V and J genes are TRBV7-9 and TRBJ2-3, with 7 positions matching TRBD1. Germline CDR1 SEHNR, CDR2 FQNEAQ (reference sequence). The CDR3 spans 14 residues. V shed 5 bases, J shed 2 bases, and the junction held 4 bases outside the gene matches.

The chain combines TRBV9 with TRBJ1-3; weak D call: TRBD1 (6 bases). The CDR3 has 15 amino acids. V lost 4 bases and J 0 bases, leaving 11 bases between the germline ends. CDR1 and CDR2 from the germline V gene are SGDLS and YYNGEE. This chain's CDR3 is CASSSNRVSGNTIYF. CDR3 DNA sequence: TGTGCCAGCAGCTCAAACAGGGTCTCTGGAAACACCATATATTTT.

This clone has more than one count but fewer than ten. The genes are TRBV5-1 and TRBJ2-3; D possibly corresponds to TRBD1 (7 bases). CDR3 length equals 16 residues. Trimming cost V 4 bases and J 3 bases, with 18 bases left between them. Germline CDR1 is SGHRS and CDR2 is YFSETQ. The CDR3: CASSPSAGGKTDTQYF. The CDR3 DNA sequence: TGCGCCAGCAGCCCTTCGGCAGGGGGGAAGACAGATACGCAGTATTTT.